The present T cell receptor (beta chain) was sequenced within a study of blood T cell repertoires in COVID-19. The wider study: Acute-phase and convalescent COVID-19 samples originated in the United States, Italy and Spain. Nucleic acid was either cDNA or gDNA, and it came from T cells, B-cell-depleted T cells, or PBMCs.

V gave up 6 bases and J gave up 7 bases; unmatched junction bases: 13. There are 16 residues in the CDR3. CDR1 is SGDLS and CDR2 is YYNGEE in the germline V gene. In the authors' methods: Amplifying reference gene primers gave estimates of nucleated cell counts. Using immunoSEQ multiplex PCR, the repertoire was profiled, and TCRdb retains in-frame clones only, with some absent. The DNA gave D and trimming, while V, J and clone size come from that table. This table has fewer than 200,000 clones, 80% to 90% appearing once. This chain uses TRBV9 with TRBJ1-2; 12 bases line up with TRBD1. The material sequenced was peripheral blood. The clonotype comes from a man aged 50 to 59 with active or convalescent COVID-19. The CDR3 protein is CASTPGQGAAFIGYTF. The DNA of the CDR3 is TGTGCCAGCACCCCGGGACAGGGGGCGGCCTTTATTGGCTACACCTTC.